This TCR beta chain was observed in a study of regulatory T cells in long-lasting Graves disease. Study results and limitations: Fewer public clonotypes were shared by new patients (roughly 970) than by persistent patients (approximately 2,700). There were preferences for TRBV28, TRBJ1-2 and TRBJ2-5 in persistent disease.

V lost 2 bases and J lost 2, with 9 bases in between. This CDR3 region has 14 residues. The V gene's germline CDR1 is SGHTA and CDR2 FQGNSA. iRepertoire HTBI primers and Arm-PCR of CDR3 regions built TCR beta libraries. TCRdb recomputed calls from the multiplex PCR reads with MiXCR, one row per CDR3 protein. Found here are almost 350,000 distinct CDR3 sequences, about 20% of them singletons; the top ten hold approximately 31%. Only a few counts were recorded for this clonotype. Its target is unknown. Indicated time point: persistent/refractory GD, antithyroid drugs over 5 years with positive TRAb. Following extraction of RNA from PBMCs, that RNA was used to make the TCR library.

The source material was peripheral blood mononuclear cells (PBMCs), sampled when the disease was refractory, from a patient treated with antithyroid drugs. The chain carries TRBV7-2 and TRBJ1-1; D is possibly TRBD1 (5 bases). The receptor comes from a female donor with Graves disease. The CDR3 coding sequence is TGTGCCAGCAGCTTAATTAGGGGTAACACTGAAGCTTTCTTT. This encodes CASSLIRGNTEAFF.